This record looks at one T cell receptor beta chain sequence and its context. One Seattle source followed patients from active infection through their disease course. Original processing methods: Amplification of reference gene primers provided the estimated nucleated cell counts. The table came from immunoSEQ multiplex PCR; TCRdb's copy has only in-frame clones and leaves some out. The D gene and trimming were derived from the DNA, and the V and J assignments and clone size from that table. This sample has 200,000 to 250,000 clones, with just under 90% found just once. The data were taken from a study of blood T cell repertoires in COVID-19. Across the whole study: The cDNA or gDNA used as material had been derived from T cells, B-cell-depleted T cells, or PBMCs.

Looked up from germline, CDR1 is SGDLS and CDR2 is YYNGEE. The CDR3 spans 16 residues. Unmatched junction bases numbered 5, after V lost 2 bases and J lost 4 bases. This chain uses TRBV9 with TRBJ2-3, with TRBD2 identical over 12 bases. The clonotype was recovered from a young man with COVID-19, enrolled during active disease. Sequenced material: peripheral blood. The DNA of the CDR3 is TGTGCCAGCAGCGTCTCTAGCGGGAGGGCCCCAGATACGCAGTATTTT. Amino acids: CASSVSSGRAPDTQYF.